The next 26 T cell receptor beta chains were all read from a single sample in a study of T-cell memory formation after mild COVID-19. TCRdb independently ran MiXCR on the 5' RACE reads; one entry per CDR3 protein. The sample consists of fewer than 250,000 distinct CDR3 sequences, about 10% of them appearing once. Sequenced material: PBMCs or a T cell subset sorted from them (not recorded which). Every receptor here comes from a man between 18 and 29 years old who had mild COVID-19 (a few samples of this study predate the infection). Cell type and time point are not known.

The V and J genes are TRBV6-5 and TRBJ1-6; D gene uncertain. CDR1 and CDR2 from the germline V gene are MNHEY and SVGAGI. The CDR3 sequence is 14 residues long. V dropped 6 bases and J dropped 6 bases, with 12 bases sitting between them. The CDR3 sequence: CASSRTEFNSPLHF. The CDR3 DNA is TGTGCCAGCAGCCGCACAGAATTTAATTCACCCCTCCACTTT.

This clonotype showed up just a few times. The V call is TRBV7-2, the J call TRBJ2-4; possible D gene TRBD1, 6 bases. This CDR3 region has 14 residues. The germline V gene has CDR1 SGHTA and CDR2 FQGNSA. Trimming took off 4 bases at V and 1 base at J, with 8 bases between the two ends. The CDR3 nucleotides read TGTGCCAGCAGCTCCACAGGGGCCAAAAACATTCAGTACTTC. It codes for CASSSTGAKNIQYF.

J is TRBJ2-2 and V is TRBV7-2, with 11 bases fitting TRBD2. The germline CDR1 and CDR2 sequences are SGHTA and FQGNSA. V was clipped by 4 bases and J by 4 bases; unmatched bases: 5. The length of the CDR3 is 16 residues. The CDR3 reads CASSSLAGGGTGELFF. The CDR3 DNA reads TGTGCCAGCAGCTCCCTAGCGGGGGGTGGCACCGGGGAGCTGTTTTTT.

J is TRBJ1-5 and V is TRBV15; D gene uncertain. V shed 0 bases and J shed 3 bases, with 9 bases lying between them. The CDR3 covers 15 residues. Germline V gene lookup returns CDR1 LNHNV and CDR2 YYDKDF (reference sequence). The CDR3, as DNA: TGTGCCACCAGCAGAGATGTCGGCATCAATCAGCCCCAGCATTTT. It encodes CATSRDVGINQPQHF.

This clonotype was picked up a small number of times. The V call is TRBV7-3, the J call TRBJ2-1, with a tentative D call TRBD1 (7 bases). The V and J ends lost 3 bases and 0 bases respectively, with 9 bases between them. This CDR3 region has 15 residues. Germline CDR1 reads SGHTA; CDR2 reads FQGTGA. In DNA, the CDR3 is TGTGCCAGCAGCTTCCAGGGGGGCTCCTACAATGAGCAGTTCTTC. Its translation: CASSFQGGSYNEQFF.

The chain employs TRBV7-2 and TRBJ2-5; D tentatively fits TRBD1 or TRBD2 (5 bases each). CDR3 length: 13 amino acids. Between the trimmed V and J ends, which lost 2 bases and 5 bases, there was a span of 9 bases. From germline, CDR1 is SGHTA and CDR2 FQGNSA. In nucleotides, the CDR3 is TGTGCCAGCAGCTTATGGGGGTTGGAGACCCAGTACTTC. As protein: CASSLWGLETQYF.

This clonotype has ten or more counts. The V gene is TRBV7-9, the J gene TRBJ2-3; possible D gene TRBD2, 6 bases. Germline lookup yields CDR1 SEHNR and CDR2 FQNEAQ (reference sequence). V dropped 5 bases and J dropped 0 bases, with 18 bases sitting between them. This CDR3 is 17 amino acids long. The CDR3: CASSPEAWRGSTDTQYF. CDR3 coding DNA: TGTGCCAGCAGCCCCGAGGCATGGCGGGGTAGCACAGATACGCAGTATTTT.

This clonotype appeared a few times. The chain couples TRBV4-3 to TRBJ1-1, with unresolved D. V was clipped by 0 bases and J by 3 bases, with 5 bases between them. Germline-derived CDR1 and CDR2 are LGHNA and YSLEER. This CDR3 has 13 amino acids. The CDR3 DNA sequence: TGCGCCAGCAGCCAAGATATGGACACTGAAGCTTTCTTT. Translated: CASSQDMDTEAFF.

This clonotype was counted between two and nine times. This chain links TRBV5-1 with TRBJ2-1; 8 nucleotides align to TRBD2. The V gene end was trimmed by 4 bases and the J gene end by 3 bases; junction bases not matched to a gene: 9. Germline V gene sequence: CDR1 SGHRS, CDR2 YFSETQ. This CDR3 is built from 16 residues. CDR3 sequence: CASSNGGALYYNEQFF. The CDR3 DNA is TGCGCCAGCAGCAACGGGGGGGCCCTCTACTACAATGAGCAGTTCTTC.

The chain employs TRBV7-2 and TRBJ2-1, with TRBD2 matching over 14 bases. The trim removed 4 bases at V and 4 bases at J, leaving 9 bases unmatched. The CDR3 contains 18 residues. Germline V gives CDR1 SGHTA, CDR2 FQGNSA. This CDR3 is CASSSTPGTSGGYNEQFF. The CDR3 DNA reads TGTGCCAGCAGCTCCACCCCCGGGACTAGCGGGGGATACAATGAGCAGTTCTTC.

The chain recombines TRBV7-2 with TRBJ2-1, with a possible D match to TRBD1 (6 bases). The V and J ends lost 8 bases and 0 bases respectively, with 14 bases between them. Germline-derived CDR1 and CDR2 are SGHTA and FQGNSA. CDR3 length: 15 residues. The CDR3 sequence: CASHSRGSSYNEQFF. DNA for the CDR3: TGTGCCAGCCATTCGAGGGGGAGCTCCTACAATGAGCAGTTCTTC.

This clonotype was observed a few times. V and J are TRBV25-1 and TRBJ2-5, with 12 bases lining up with TRBD2. This CDR3 has 16 amino acids. V trimming: 4 bases; J trimming: 0 bases; junction bases outside the gene matches: 3. The germline V gene has CDR1 MGHDK and CDR2 SYGVNS. The CDR3 DNA sequence: TGTGCCAGCAGTGCAGGGACTAGCGGGTACCAAGAGACCCAGTACTTC. It specifies CASSAGTSGYQETQYF.

The V and J genes are TRBV5-1 and TRBJ2-1, with TRBD1 matching over 8 bases. CDR1 SGHRS and CDR2 YFSETQ come from the germline V gene. CDR3 length: 15 residues. The V and J ends lost 0 bases and 9 bases, in that order; junction bases with no gene match: 8. In DNA form, the CDR3 reads TGCGCCAGCAGCTTGGACGGGGACAGGTCGGGTGAGCAGTTCTTC. This encodes CASSLDGDRSGEQFF. The full variable domain, in which reference TRBV5-1 and TRBJ2-1 provide the parts outside the CDR3, is KAGVTQTPRYLIKTRGQQVTLSCSPISGHRSVSWYQQTPGQGLQFLFEYFSETQRNKGNFPGRFSGRQFSNSRSEMNVSTLELGDSALYLCASSLDGDRSGEQFFGPGTRLTVL.

This sequence joins TRBV11-2 and TRBJ1-2, with TRBD1 matching 9 bases. The germline gives CDR1 SGHAT, CDR2 FQNNGV. Trimming took 3 bases from V and 4 from J; bases not matched to a gene: 6. The CDR3 runs to 15 residues. In nucleotides, the CDR3 is TGTGCCAGCAGCTTGTTTCGGGACAGGGCCTATGGCTACACCTTC. The encoded protein is CASSLFRDRAYGYTF.

There are a few counts of this clonotype. V is TRBV12-3 or TRBV12-4 and J is TRBJ2-7; D is perhaps TRBD2 (7 bases). This CDR3 region has 15 residues. Trimming pared 3 bases from V and 0 bases from J, leaving 12 bases between. The CDR3 is CASSLGGGLSYEQYF. In DNA, the CDR3 is TGTGCCAGCAGTTTGGGGGGGGGCCTCTCCTACGAGCAGTACTTC.

This clonotype has more than one count but fewer than ten. The CDR3, as DNA: TGTGCCAGCAGTTTTAAGCGGGGGGAAGACACCGGGGAGCTGTTTTTT. Translating gives CASSFKRGEDTGELFF. The V call is TRBV12-3 or TRBV12-4, the J call TRBJ2-2, with 9 positions matching TRBD2. The V gene end was trimmed by 3 bases and the J gene end by 3 bases; junction bases not matched to a gene: 5. The CDR3 is 16 amino acids.

The sample holds a few counts of this clonotype. The genes are TRBV10-3 and TRBJ2-5, with D perhaps TRBD1 or TRBD2 (6 bases each). CDR3 length: 18 residues. The V gene lost 0 bases and the J gene lost 1 base, with 18 bases spanning the gap. Germline CDR1 reads ENHRY; CDR2 reads SYGVKD. CDR3: CAISESGGGTSSQETQYF. The CDR3 nucleotides read TGTGCCATCAGTGAGTCCGGAGGGGGAACCTCTTCCCAAGAGACCCAGTACTTC.

This clonotype was detected many times. V usage is TRBV12-3 or TRBV12-4 and J usage is TRBJ1-5; D is perhaps TRBD1 (5 bases). Trimming shortened V by 4 bases and J by 3 bases, and 7 bases separated the two germline ends. This CDR3 contains 13 residues. The CDR3 loop reads CASSSGYNQPQHF. CDR3 DNA sequence: TGTGCCAGCAGTTCAGGGTACAATCAGCCCCAGCATTTT.

The genes are TRBV9 and TRBJ2-3; 10 bases line up with TRBD2. V shed 0 bases and J 2 bases; nucleotides not matched to a gene: 3. Germline V gene data show CDR1 as SGDLS and CDR2 as YYNGEE. The length of the CDR3 is 16 residues. The CDR3 sequence is CASSVGTSGYTDTQYF. DNA of the CDR3: TGTGCCAGCAGCGTAGGGACTAGCGGATACACAGATACGCAGTATTTT.

Ten or more counts support this clonotype. The chain is built from TRBV5-1 and TRBJ2-7; D perhaps matches TRBD1 (6 bases). V gave up 8 bases and J gave up 5 bases, with 20 bases separating them. The CDR3 length is 14 residues. The germline gives CDR1 SGHRS, CDR2 YFSETQ. The CDR3 region has the DNA TGCGCCAGTCGGAGGTTCCAGGGGAGCCACGAGCAGTACTTC. It encodes CASRRFQGSHEQYF. The full variable domain, in which reference TRBV5-1 and TRBJ2-7 provide the parts outside the CDR3, is KAGVTQTPRYLIKTRGQQVTLSCSPISGHRSVSWYQQTPGQGLQFLFEYFSETQRNKGNFPGRFSGRQFSNSRSEMNVSTLELGDSALYLCASRRFQGSHEQYFGPGTRLTVT.

This clonotype turned up a few times. The rearrangement joins TRBV7-6 to TRBJ2-5, with 7 bases fitting TRBD1. V was pared by 3 bases and J by 1 base, with 8 bases of the junction left unmatched. CDR1 and CDR2 from the germline V gene are SGHVS and FNYEAQ. The CDR3 extends over 16 amino acids. CDR3 nucleotide sequence: TGTGCCAGCAGCTTCGGACAGGTTAAACTCCAAGAGACCCAGTACTTC. Translation gives CASSFGQVKLQETQYF. The entire variable domain, with the rest obtained from reference TRBV7-6 and TRBJ2-5, is as follows: GAGVSQSPRYKVTKRGQDVALRCDPISGHVSLYWYRQALGQGPEFLTYFNYEAQQDKSGLPNDRFSAERPEGSISTLTIQRTEQRDSAMYRCASSFGQVKLQETQYFGPGTRLLVL.

This clonotype turned up a few times. This chain joins TRBV6-6 and TRBJ1-6; possible D gene TRBD1, 6 bases. Per the germline V gene, CDR1 is MNHNY and CDR2 is SVGAGI (reference sequence). This CDR3 region has 13 residues. V was trimmed by 8 bases and J by 11 bases, leaving 16 bases between them. The CDR3 sequence: CASVSLQGPPLHF. In DNA, the CDR3 is TGTGCCAGCGTGTCACTCCAGGGGCCACCCCTCCACTTT.

This chain joins TRBV12-3 or TRBV12-4 and TRBJ2-1, with D unclear. This CDR3 has 11 residues. Trimming removed 7 bases at V and 4 bases at J, with 5 bases between. The CDR3 sequence: CASTRYNEQFF. Here the CDR3 DNA reads TGTGCCAGCACCAGATACAATGAGCAGTTCTTC.

This clonotype was detected ten times or more. V and J are TRBV12-3 or TRBV12-4 and TRBJ1-1; D remains ambiguous. V lost 6 bases to trimming and J lost 0 bases, with 8 bases between them. The CDR3 is 13 residues long. CDR3 region: CASSFRVNTEAFF. CDR3 nucleotides: TGTGCCAGCAGCTTTAGGGTGAACACTGAAGCTTTCTTT.

The chain employs TRBV6-1 and TRBJ1-6; a weak D match, TRBD1 (5 bases). V lost 6 bases and J 8 bases, leaving 11 bases between the germline ends. Per germline, CDR1 MNHNS and CDR2 SASEGT. The CDR3 has 13 residues. The CDR3 DNA follows: TGTGCCAGCAGCAGGGAGTGGGATTCACCCCTCCACTTT. Protein: CASSREWDSPLHF.

This clonotype was counted ten times or more. The V and J genes are TRBV27 and TRBJ2-7; 7 bases are shared with TRBD2. This CDR3 comprises 15 residues. Germline-derived CDR1 and CDR2 are MNHEY and SMNVEV (reference sequence). V gave up 6 bases and J gave up 2 bases; unmatched junction bases: 10. The CDR3 region has the DNA TGTGCCAGCAGCCAATGGGGGGGTACGCCCTACGAGCAGTACTTC. Translation gives CASSQWGGTPYEQYF.